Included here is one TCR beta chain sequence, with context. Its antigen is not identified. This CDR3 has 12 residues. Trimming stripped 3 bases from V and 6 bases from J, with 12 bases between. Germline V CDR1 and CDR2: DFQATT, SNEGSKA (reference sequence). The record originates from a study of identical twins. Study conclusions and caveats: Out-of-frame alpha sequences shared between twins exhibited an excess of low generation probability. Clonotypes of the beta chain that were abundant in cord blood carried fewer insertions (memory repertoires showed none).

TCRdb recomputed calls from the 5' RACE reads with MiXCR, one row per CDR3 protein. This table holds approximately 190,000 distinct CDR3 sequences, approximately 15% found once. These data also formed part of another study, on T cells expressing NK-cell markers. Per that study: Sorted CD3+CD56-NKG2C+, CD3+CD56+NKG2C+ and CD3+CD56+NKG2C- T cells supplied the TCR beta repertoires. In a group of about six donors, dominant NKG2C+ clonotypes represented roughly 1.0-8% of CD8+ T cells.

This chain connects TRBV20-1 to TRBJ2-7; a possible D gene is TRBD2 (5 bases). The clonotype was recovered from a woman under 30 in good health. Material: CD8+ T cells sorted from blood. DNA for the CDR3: TGCAGTGCTAGCCTACCGGGGAGCGAGCAGTACTTC. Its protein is CSASLPGSEQYF.